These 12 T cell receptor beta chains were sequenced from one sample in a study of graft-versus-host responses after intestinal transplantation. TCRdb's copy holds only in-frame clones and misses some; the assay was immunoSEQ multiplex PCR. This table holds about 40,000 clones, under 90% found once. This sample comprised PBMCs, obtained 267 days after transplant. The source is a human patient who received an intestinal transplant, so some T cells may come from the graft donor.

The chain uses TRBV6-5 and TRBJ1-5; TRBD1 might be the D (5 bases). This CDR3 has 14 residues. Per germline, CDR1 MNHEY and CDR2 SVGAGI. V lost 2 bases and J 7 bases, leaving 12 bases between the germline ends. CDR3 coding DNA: TGTGCCAGCAGTTACATCCAGGGAGGACAGCCCCAGCATTTT. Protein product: CASSYIQGGQPQHF.

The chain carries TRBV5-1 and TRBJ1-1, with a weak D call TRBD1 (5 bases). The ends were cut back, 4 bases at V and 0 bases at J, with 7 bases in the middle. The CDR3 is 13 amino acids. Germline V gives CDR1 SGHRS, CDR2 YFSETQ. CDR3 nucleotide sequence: TGCGCCAGCAGCCTAGGGGTGAACACTGAAGCTTTCTTT. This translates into CASSLGVNTEAFF.

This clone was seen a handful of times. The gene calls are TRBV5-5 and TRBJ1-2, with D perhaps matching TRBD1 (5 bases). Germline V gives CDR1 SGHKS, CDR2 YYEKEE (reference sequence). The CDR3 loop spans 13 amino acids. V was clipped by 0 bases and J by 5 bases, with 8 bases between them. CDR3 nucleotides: TGTGCCAGCAGCTTGGAAGGGGCATATGGCTACACCTTC. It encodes CASSLEGAYGYTF.

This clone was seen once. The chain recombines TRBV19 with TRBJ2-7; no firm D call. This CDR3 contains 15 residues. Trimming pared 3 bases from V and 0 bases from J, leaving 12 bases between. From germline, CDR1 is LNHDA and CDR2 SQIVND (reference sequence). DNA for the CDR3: TGTGCCAGTAGTATGAACCCCACACTCTCCTACGAGCAGTACTTC. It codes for CASSMNPTLSYEQYF.

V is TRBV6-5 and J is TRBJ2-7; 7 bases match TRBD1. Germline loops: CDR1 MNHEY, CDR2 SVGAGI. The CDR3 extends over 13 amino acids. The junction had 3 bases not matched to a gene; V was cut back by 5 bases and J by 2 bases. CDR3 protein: CASSPDRAYEQYF. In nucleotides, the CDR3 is TGTGCCAGCAGTCCTGACAGGGCCTACGAGCAGTACTTC.

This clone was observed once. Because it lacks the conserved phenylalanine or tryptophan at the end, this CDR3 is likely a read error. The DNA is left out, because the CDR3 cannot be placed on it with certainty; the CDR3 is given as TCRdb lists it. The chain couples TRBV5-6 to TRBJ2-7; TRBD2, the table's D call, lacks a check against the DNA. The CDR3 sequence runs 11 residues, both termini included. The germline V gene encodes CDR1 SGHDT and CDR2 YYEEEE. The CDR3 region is CASSSYGEFAY.

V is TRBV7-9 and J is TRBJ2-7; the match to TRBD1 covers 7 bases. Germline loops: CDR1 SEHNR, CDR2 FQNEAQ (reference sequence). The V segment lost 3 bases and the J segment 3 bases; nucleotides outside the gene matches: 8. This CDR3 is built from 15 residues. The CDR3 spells CASSLVGRGFYEQYF. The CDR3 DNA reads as TGTGCCAGCAGCTTGGTCGGCAGGGGGTTCTACGAGCAGTACTTC.

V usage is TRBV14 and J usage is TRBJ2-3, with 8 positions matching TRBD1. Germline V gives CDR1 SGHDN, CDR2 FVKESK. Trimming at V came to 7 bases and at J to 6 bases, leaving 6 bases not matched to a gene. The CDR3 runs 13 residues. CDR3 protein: CASTRDRTDTQYF. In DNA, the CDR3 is TGTGCCAGCACCCGGGACAGGACGGATACGCAGTATTTT.

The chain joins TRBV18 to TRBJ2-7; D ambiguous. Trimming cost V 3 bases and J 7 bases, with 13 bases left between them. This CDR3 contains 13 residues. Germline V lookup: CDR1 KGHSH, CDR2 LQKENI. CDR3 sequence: CASSPAPELEQYF. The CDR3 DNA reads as TGTGCCAGCTCACCGGCCCCGGAGTTGGAGCAGTACTTC.

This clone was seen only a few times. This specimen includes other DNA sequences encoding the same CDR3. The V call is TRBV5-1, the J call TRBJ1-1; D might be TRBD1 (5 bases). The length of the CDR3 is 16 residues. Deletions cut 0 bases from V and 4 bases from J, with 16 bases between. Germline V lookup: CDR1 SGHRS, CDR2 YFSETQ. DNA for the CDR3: TGCGCCAGCAGCTTGGGCCCTCGGGGGGTGGGCACTGAAGCTTTCTTT. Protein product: CASSLGPRGVGTEAFF.

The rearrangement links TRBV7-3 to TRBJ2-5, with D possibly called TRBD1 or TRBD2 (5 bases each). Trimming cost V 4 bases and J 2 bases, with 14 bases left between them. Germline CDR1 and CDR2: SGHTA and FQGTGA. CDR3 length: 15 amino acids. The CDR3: CASSSRARGQETQYF. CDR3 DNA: TGTGCCAGCAGCTCTAGGGCGAGGGGTCAAGAGACCCAGTACTTC.

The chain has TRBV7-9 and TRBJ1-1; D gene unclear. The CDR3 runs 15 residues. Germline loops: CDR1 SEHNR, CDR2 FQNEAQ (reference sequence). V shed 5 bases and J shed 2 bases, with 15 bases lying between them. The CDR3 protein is CASSAYGFYNTEAFF. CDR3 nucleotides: TGTGCCAGCAGCGCCTATGGGTTCTATAACACTGAAGCTTTCTTT.